The clone carrying this T cell receptor (beta chain) turned up a few times. As yet, its antigen is unknown. The data derive from a study of response to subunit inactivated influenza vaccine. Broader study findings: Authors suggested few new T cells are recruited by each seasonal influenza vaccination.

The CDR3 spans 13 residues. Germline-derived CDR1 and CDR2 are LNHNV and YYDKDF (reference sequence). Trimming cost V 7 bases and J 8 bases, with 15 bases left between them. MiXCR, applied by TCRdb to the RT-PCR reads, yields one record per CDR3 protein. This sample has more than 450,000 distinct CDR3 sequences, with 6.5% to 8% found just once. This TCR derives from a man aged 50-75 years who received an inactivated influenza vaccine. Sequenced here: PBMCs from blood, sampled roughly 24 months after vaccination. V and J are TRBV15 and TRBJ1-3; D is possibly TRBD1 (5 bases). CDR3 DNA sequence: TGTGCCACCAAATGGGGGATCGAAGACACCATATATTTT. Protein: CATKWGIEDTIYF.